A single sample is the source of the 22 T cell receptor beta chains below, sequenced in a study of regulatory T cells in long-lasting Graves disease. iRepertoire HTBI primers and Arm-PCR of CDR3 regions built TCR beta libraries. TCRdb reanalysed the multiplex PCR reads using MiXCR and keeps one entry per CDR3 protein. The sample includes about 440,000 distinct CDR3 sequences, just under 15% seen only once; the top ten take approximately 15%. Time point described: newly diagnosed GD, antithyroid drugs for less than 3 months. RNA from PBMCs was the source of the TCR library. These same data were also listed under a study on T cells in Graves' hyperthyroidism and ophthalmopathy.

Here the sequenced sample was peripheral blood mononuclear cells (PBMCs), taken at new diagnosis, from a patient treated with antithyroid drugs. These receptors were taken from a woman aged 25 to 39 with Graves disease.

This clonotype was counted at least ten times. V and J are TRBV2 and TRBJ1-1; a possible D gene is TRBD1 (6 bases). In germline, CDR1 is SNHLY, CDR2 FYNNEI. The CDR3 has 13 amino acids. Trimming took 4 bases from V and 4 from J, leaving 10 bases between them. CDR3 protein: CASSAQGSTEAFF. The CDR3 nucleotides read TGTGCCAGCAGTGCACAGGGCTCCACTGAAGCTTTCTTT.

This clonotype was recorded at least ten times. This rearrangement joins TRBV20-1 to TRBJ2-7, with a weak D call TRBD1 (5 bases). V was cut by 3 bases and J by 4 bases, with 16 bases left in between. Germline V gives CDR1 DFQATT, CDR2 SNEGSKA (reference sequence). The CDR3 loop spans 14 amino acids. The CDR3 DNA follows: TGCAGTGCTAGGAACCTCCAGGGTCGGTACGAGCAGTACTTC. This codes for CSARNLQGRYEQYF.

Comment on this clonotype: This clone may be a read error of a much larger clone one base away. The chain carries TRBV29-1 and TRBJ2-1, with 7 bases lining up with TRBD2. TRBJ2-5 explains the end of the DNA better; the J call may be wrong. The CDR3 spans 21 residues. Germline V gives CDR1 SQVTM, CDR2 ANQGSEA. This chain's CDR3 is CSVESLALREYQVVGQETQYF. Written as DNA, the CDR3 is TGCAGCGTTGAATCCCTCGCCTTGCGGGAGTACCAAGTTGTCGGGCAAGAGACCCAGTACTTC.

This clonotype was observed many times. The V and J genes are TRBV6-2 or TRBV6-3 and TRBJ2-3; TRBD1 aligns across 8 bases. Unmatched junction bases numbered 8, after V lost 6 bases and J lost 3 bases. This CDR3 is 15 amino acids long. Germline lookup yields CDR1 MNHEY and CDR2 SVGEGT. This chain's CDR3 is CASRKTGGWTDTQYF. DNA for the CDR3: TGTGCCAGCAGAAAAACAGGGGGATGGACAGATACGCAGTATTTT.

A few counts support this clonotype. V usage is TRBV19 and J usage is TRBJ1-3; tentative D call: TRBD1 (5 bases). The CDR3 consists of 12 residues. V was trimmed by 5 bases and J by 16 bases, leaving 18 bases between them. The germline V gene has CDR1 LNHDA and CDR2 SQIVND (reference sequence). The chain's CDR3 is CASSARGFPWYF. CDR3 DNA: TGTGCCAGTAGTGCCCGGGGGTTCCCCTGGTATTTT.

This clonotype has only a few counts. J is TRBJ1-1 and V is TRBV11-3, with 8 nucleotides matching TRBD1. V was pared by 5 bases and J by 0 bases, with 8 bases of the junction left unmatched. Germline assignment: CDR1 SGHNT and CDR2 YENEEA. The CDR3 spans 16 residues. CDR3 bases: TGTGCCAGCAGCCCGTCGGACAGGGAAATGAACACTGAAGCTTTCTTT. Protein product: CASSPSDREMNTEAFF.

The chain recombines TRBV30 with TRBJ2-2; D possibly uses TRBD1 or TRBD2 (5 bases each). The CDR3 loop spans 15 amino acids. Between the trimmed V and J ends, which lost 5 bases and 3 bases, there was a span of 16 bases. In germline, CDR1 is GTSNPN, CDR2 SVGIG (reference sequence). The CDR3 DNA reads as TGTGCCTGGCCAAGAGGGGAAATCGACACCGGGGAGCTGTTTTTT. Translation gives CAWPRGEIDTGELFF. Full variable domain (missing parts from reference TRBV30 and TRBJ2-2): SQTIHQWPATLVQPVGSPLSLECTVEGTSNPNLYWYRQAAGRGLQLLFYSVGIGQISSEVPQNLSASRPQDRQFILSSKKLLLSDSGFYLCAWPRGEIDTGELFFGEGSRLTVL.

This clonotype was found many times. The V gene is TRBV30, the J gene TRBJ2-7; 7 nucleotides match TRBD1. The trim removed 2 bases at V and 1 base at J, leaving 5 bases unmatched. This CDR3 spans 14 amino acids. Germline-derived CDR1 and CDR2 are GTSNPN and SVGIG (reference sequence). As DNA, the CDR3 is TGTGCCTGGAGTCGGACAGGCCTTTCCTACGAGCAGTACTTC. It encodes CAWSRTGLSYEQYF.

This clonotype occurred many times. The J gene is TRBJ1-5, the V gene TRBV5-1; D gene uncertain. Germline V gives CDR1 SGHRS, CDR2 YFSETQ. CDR3 size: 14 residues. Trimming shortened V by 4 bases and J by 6 bases, and 14 bases separated the two germline ends. In DNA form, the CDR3 reads TGCGCCAGCAGCCCCTGGGGAGGGAGTCAGCCCCAGCATTTT. This encodes CASSPWGGSQPQHF. The entire variable domain, with the rest obtained from reference TRBV5-1 and TRBJ1-5, is as follows: KAGVTQTPRYLIKTRGQQVTLSCSPISGHRSVSWYQQTPGQGLQFLFEYFSETQRNKGNFPGRFSGRQFSNSRSEMNVSTLELGDSALYLCASSPWGGSQPQHFGDGTRLSIL.

CDR3 sequence reads: CSAPRASPHFEPNTEAFF. CDR3 coding DNA: TGCAGTGCCCCGCGCGCTTCACCCCACTTTGAACCGAACACTGAAGCTTTCTTT. The chain is built from TRBV20-1 and TRBJ1-1; D call uncertain. Deletions cut 6 bases from V and 1 base from J, with 27 bases between. CDR3 length: 18 amino acids. CDR1 is DFQATT, CDR2 SNEGSKA, per germline (reference sequence).

This clonotype was counted ten times or more. The chain has TRBV7-8 and TRBJ1-4; no firm D call. The CDR3 length is 15 residues. Germline CDR1 and CDR2: SGHVS and FQNEAQ. Between the trimmed V and J ends, which lost 5 bases and 1 base, there was a span of 11 bases. The CDR3 loop is CASSARLQTNEKLFF. In nucleotides, the CDR3 is TGTGCCAGCAGCGCCCGACTCCAAACTAATGAAAAACTGTTTTTT.

This clonotype was recorded many times. The rearrangement links TRBV4-1 to TRBJ2-7; 10 bases are a match to TRBD2. The CDR3 consists of 15 residues. Germline lookup yields CDR1 MGHRA and CDR2 YSYEKL. Trimming took 3 bases from V and 2 from J; bases not matched to a gene: 4. This CDR3 reads CASSHPGTSAYEQYF. DNA of the CDR3: TGCGCCAGCAGCCATCCCGGGACTAGCGCCTACGAGCAGTACTTC.

This clonotype was counted at least ten times. The chain uses TRBV24-1 and TRBJ2-3; no definite D call. From germline, CDR1 is KGHDR and CDR2 SFDVKD. V dropped 2 bases and J dropped 7 bases, with 6 bases sitting between them. This CDR3 comprises 12 residues. The DNA of the CDR3 is TGTGCCACCAGTGATTATTTAAATACGCAGTATTTT. Translated: CATSDYLNTQYF.

The V and J genes are TRBV24-1 and TRBJ2-3; possible D gene TRBD1, 6 bases. Germline V gene sequence: CDR1 KGHDR, CDR2 SFDVKD. Trimming removed 11 bases at V and 4 bases at J, with 15 bases between. The CDR3 spans 13 residues. The CDR3 bases are TGTGCCATCAGGGGTGATGCTGCAGATACGCAGTATTTT. Translated: CAIRGDAADTQYF.

Notes on this clonotype: The junction does not match germline at one end; this may be a read error. The rearrangement uses TRBV5-1 and TRBJ1-6, with TRBD1 as a possible D gene (5 bases). The CDR3 is 12 amino acids. In germline, CDR1 is SGHRS, CDR2 YFSETQ. CDR3 residues: CASSPDSGSLFF. The CDR3 nucleotides are TGCGCCAGCAGCCCGGACTCAGGGTCCCTTTTCTTT.

The chain recombines TRBV3-1 with TRBJ2-3; TRBD1 aligns across 9 bases. J gave up 2 bases and V 0 bases, and 3 bases lay outside the gene matches. The CDR3 spans 16 residues. Germline V gene sequence: CDR1 LGHDT, CDR2 YNNKEL (reference sequence). The CDR3 bases are TGTGCCAGCAGCCAAGAGGGGACAGGGTCCACAGATACGCAGTATTTT. Translating gives CASSQEGTGSTDTQYF.

This clonotype was observed at least ten times. The chain employs TRBV9 and TRBJ2-5; no definite D call. The V gene lost 4 bases and the J gene lost 1 base, with 14 bases spanning the gap. Germline CDR1 reads SGDLS; CDR2 reads YYNGEE. This CDR3 contains 15 residues. CDR3 residues: CASSPSWVSQETQYF. The CDR3, as DNA: TGTGCCAGCAGCCCCTCGTGGGTAAGCCAAGAGACCCAGTACTTC.

This clonotype was counted ten times or more. The V call is TRBV20-1, the J call TRBJ2-1; a possible D gene is TRBD2 (5 bases). CDR1 is DFQATT, CDR2 SNEGSKA, per germline (reference sequence). The CDR3 runs to 13 residues. The ends were cut back, 8 bases at V and 2 bases at J, with 13 bases in the middle. The CDR3 loop is CSPTDGAYNEQFF. For the CDR3, the DNA is TGCAGTCCCACGGACGGGGCCTACAATGAGCAGTTCTTC.

Details on this clonotype: One base away lies a much larger clone, so this may be a sequencing read error. The chain joins TRBV5-6 to TRBJ1-1; D is ambiguous. Germline V gene data show CDR1 as SGHDT and CDR2 as YYEEEE. CDR3 size: 14 residues. The CDR3 spells CASFKIGGNTEAYF. The CDR3 DNA sequence: TGTGCCAGCTTCAAAATAGGAGGGAACACTGAAGCTTACTTT.

This chain connects TRBV24-1 to TRBJ2-7; 10 bases align to TRBD2. The CDR3 has 14 residues. The J segment lost 5 bases and the V segment lost 2 bases, leaving 2 bases of the junction unmatched. Per germline, CDR1 KGHDR and CDR2 SFDVKD. CDR3 sequence: CATSDSGTSDEQYF. The DNA for the CDR3 is TGTGCCACCAGTGATTCCGGGACTAGCGACGAGCAGTACTTC.

The chain uses TRBV2 and TRBJ1-1, with D unresolved. The CDR3 spans 13 residues. From germline, CDR1 is SNHLY and CDR2 FYNNEI. The ends were cut back, 1 base at V and 5 bases at J, with 8 bases in the middle. Here the CDR3 reads CASSEGAGTEAFF. CDR3 bases: TGTGCCAGCAGTGAAGGTGCTGGGACTGAAGCTTTCTTT.

The chain employs TRBV19 and TRBJ2-7; 9 bases line up with TRBD2. Germline trimming cut 7 bases from V and 2 bases from J; bases unmatched to any gene: 3. The CDR3 has 13 residues. CDR1 and CDR2 from the germline V gene are LNHDA and SQIVND (reference sequence). Here the CDR3 reads CASTASGTYEQYF. The CDR3 nucleotides are TGTGCCAGTACGGCTAGCGGGACCTACGAGCAGTACTTC.